The clone carrying this T cell receptor (beta chain) was seen a handful of times. As yet, its antigen is unknown. The V end lost 4 bases, the J end lost 3 bases, and 10 bases lay between the germline ends. CDR1 SGHVS and CDR2 FQNEAQ come from the germline V gene. The CDR3 is 13 amino acids. The data stem from a study of identical twins. Whole-study results and caveats: Clonotypes of the beta chain that were abundant in cord blood carried fewer insertions (memory repertoires showed none). Conclusions relied on cross-sectional statistical analysis, not following the same donors.

Each CDR3 protein is one row after TCRdb ran MiXCR on the 5' RACE reads. The table records some 730,000 distinct CDR3 sequences, 15% to 20% of them present only once. These data were also reused for a study on T cells expressing NK-cell markers.

The rearrangement joins TRBV7-8 to TRBJ2-7; a weak D match, TRBD1 (5 bases). The sequenced material came from PBMCs. This TCR was recovered from a woman aged 18-30 years in good health. CDR3 DNA sequence: TGTGCCAGCAGCTCCCGGACACTCTACGAGCAGTACTTC. Encoded protein: CASSSRTLYEQYF. The whole variable domain, filled in from reference TRBV7-8 and TRBJ2-7, reads GAGVSQSPRYKVAKRGQDVALRCDPISGHVSLFWYQQALGQGPEFLTYFQNEAQLDKSGLPSDRFFAERPEGSVSTLKIQRTQQEDSAVYLCASSSRTLYEQYFGPGTRLTVT.